A single sample gave rise to the 7 T cell receptor beta chains below, sequenced in a study of shared clonotypes between healthy human individuals. Naive CD8 populations comprised CD45RO-negative cells positively selected for CCR7, excluding terminally differentiated effector memory CD45RA+ cells. The repertoire was sequenced with immunoSEQ multiplex PCR; TCRdb's copy has only in-frame clones and lacks some. Found here are fewer than 800,000 clones, about 91% of them singletons; the top ten hold nearly 25%. The specimen was naive CD8+ T cells sorted from blood. These receptors all come from a man younger than 40 in good health.

The V and J genes are TRBV19 and TRBJ1-2, with 7 bases fitting TRBD1. Germline V gene data show CDR1 as LNHDA and CDR2 as SQIVND (reference sequence). V lost 6 bases and J lost 3; bases outside the gene matches: 4. This CDR3 has 13 residues. The CDR3 DNA follows: TGTGCCAGTAGCCCAGGGACAGACTATGGCTACACCTTC. Translation: CASSPGTDYGYTF.

The rearrangement joins TRBV6-5 to TRBJ2-2; D is perhaps TRBD1 (6 bases). Per germline, CDR1 MNHEY and CDR2 SVGAGI. Between the trimmed V and J ends, which lost 4 bases and 5 bases, there was a span of 11 bases. The CDR3 is made up of 14 amino acids. CDR3 nucleotide sequence: TGTGCCAGCAGTTTGTCAGGGGAGACCGGGGAGCTGTTTTTT. Residues: CASSLSGETGELFF.

The gene calls are TRBV5-4 and TRBJ2-2, with a possible D match to TRBD1 (6 bases). Trimming took off 4 bases at V and 5 bases at J, with 15 bases between the two ends. CDR1 SGHNT and CDR2 YYREEE come from the germline V gene (reference sequence). The CDR3 length is 15 residues. The DNA of the CDR3 is TGTGCCAGCAGCCCCGGGACAACAGAGACCGGGGAGCTGTTTTTT. Its protein product is CASSPGTTETGELFF.

CDR3 DNA: TGTGCCAGCAGCTTAGATTCCCTCGGGGAGCTGTTTTTT. Protein sequence: CASSLDSLGELFF. This sequence joins TRBV11-2 and TRBJ2-2; the D is unclear. The CDR3 totals 13 residues. CDR1 SGHAT and CDR2 FQNNGV come from the germline V gene. V was shortened by 0 bases and J by 7 bases, with 6 bases between the two germline ends.

The chain couples TRBV27 to TRBJ2-1; D may be TRBD2 (5 bases). This CDR3 region has 15 residues. Germline-derived CDR1 and CDR2 are MNHEY and SMNVEV (reference sequence). Trimming removed 2 bases at V and 6 bases at J, with 14 bases between. The CDR3 reads CASSLIGPGGNEQFF. For the CDR3, the DNA is TGTGCCAGCAGTTTAATAGGTCCCGGAGGCAATGAGCAGTTCTTC.

In the case of this clone: The same CDR3 arises from other DNA sequences in this sample as well. This rearrangement joins TRBV28 to TRBJ2-7; possibly TRBD1 or TRBD2 for D (5 bases each). The CDR3 is 14 amino acids. Germline lookup yields CDR1 MDHEN and CDR2 SYDVKM. The germline V and J ends were trimmed by 3 bases and 0 bases, with 9 bases remaining between them. The CDR3 spells CASSFAGSSYEQYF. The CDR3 DNA sequence: TGTGCCAGCAGTTTCGCAGGGAGCTCCTACGAGCAGTACTTC.

The chain uses TRBV27 and TRBJ2-3, with D possibly TRBD1 on 5 matching bases. CDR1 and CDR2 (germline): MNHEY, SMNVEV (reference sequence). The CDR3 spans 15 residues. V was trimmed by 7 bases and J by 6 bases, leaving 20 bases between them. The CDR3 DNA is TGTGCCAGCACCCCCCTGCAGGGTCACCAGGATACGCAGTATTTT. It yields the protein CASTPLQGHQDTQYF.